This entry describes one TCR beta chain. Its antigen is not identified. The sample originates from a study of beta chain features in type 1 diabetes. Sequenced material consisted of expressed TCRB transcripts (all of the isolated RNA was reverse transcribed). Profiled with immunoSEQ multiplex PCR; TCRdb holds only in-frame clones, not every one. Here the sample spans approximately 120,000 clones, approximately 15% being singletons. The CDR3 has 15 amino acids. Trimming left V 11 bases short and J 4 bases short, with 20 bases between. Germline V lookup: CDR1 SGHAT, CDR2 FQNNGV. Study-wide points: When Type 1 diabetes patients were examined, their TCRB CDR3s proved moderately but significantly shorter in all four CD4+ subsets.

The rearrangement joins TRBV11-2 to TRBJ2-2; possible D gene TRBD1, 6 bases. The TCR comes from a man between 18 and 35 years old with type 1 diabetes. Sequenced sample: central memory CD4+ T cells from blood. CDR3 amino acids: CAESPGQPGTGELFF. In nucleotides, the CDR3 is TGTGCCGAGTCCCCGGGACAACCTGGCACCGGGGAGCTGTTTTTT.